This T cell receptor beta chain was profiled in a study of CD8+ T cells in alopecia areata. Notes on the study in general: The study found higher clonality in lesional than normal scalp, especially in alopecia totalis/universalis. Expanded CD8+ clones among the top 100, and scalp clonality, were significantly decreased by tofacitinib. During tofacitinib treatment, many expanded lesional clones remained in scalp and blood.

In each case, RNA was isolated and then reverse transcribed into cDNA as the sequencing template. Clones were read by immunoSEQ multiplex PCR, and TCRdb kept only the in-frame ones, dropping some. The sample has under 350,000 clones, more than 45% seen once; the top ten hold roughly 1.8%. The treatment here: oral pan-JAK inhibitor, 5-10 mg twice daily. It was from PBMCs that CD4+ and CD8+ T cells were sorted. Note on this clone: Its antigen is currently unknown.

Trimming left V 4 bases short and J 4 bases short, with 14 bases between. From germline, CDR1 is LGHNA and CDR2 YNFKEQ. The CDR3 has 15 amino acids. This chain links TRBV4-2 with TRBJ1-5; D perhaps matches TRBD1 (6 bases). Source: CD4+ T cells sorted from blood, taken at week 24, from a patient treated with tofacitinib. The TCR sequence derives from a human donor with alopecia areata. CDR3 in DNA: TGTGCCAGCAGCCCCGGGGGGGCATCGAATCAGCCCCAGCATTTT. Protein product: CASSPGGASNQPQHF.